The present T cell receptor beta chain was sequenced within a study of patients and donors after allogeneic stem cell transplantation. TCRdb passed the RT-PCR reads through MiXCR, listing each CDR3 protein once. The top ten hold 7% to 7.5% of the sample, which has about 400,000 distinct CDR3 sequences, 16% seen once. Looked up from germline, CDR1 is LNHDA and CDR2 is SQIVND (reference sequence). The CDR3 runs 15 residues. The V end lost 0 bases, the J end lost 2 bases, and 8 bases lay between the germline ends. The chain uses TRBV19 and TRBJ2-1; D remains ambiguous. Sequencing was done on a sample of blood, either unsorted or a sorted T cell fraction (not recorded which). The receptor comes from a human donor who was either an allogeneic HSCT recipient or a stem cell or donor lymphocyte infusion donor (not recorded which). It is not recorded whose cells these are; they may come from a transplant donor. CDR3 protein: CASSIDRSTYNEQFF. In DNA, the CDR3 is TGTGCCAGTAGTATAGACAGGTCCACCTACAATGAGCAGTTCTTC.